The subject of this entry is one TCR beta chain. What it recognizes is unknown. The data were obtained in a study of OX40 agonist ivuxolimab in advanced cancers. The overall study: 40% to 50% of patients had received prior checkpoint inhibitor therapy.

This CDR3 has 16 amino acids. V shed 3 bases, J shed 2 bases, and the junction held 8 bases outside the gene matches. In germline, CDR1 is SNHLY, CDR2 FYNNEI. Assay used: immunoSEQ multiplex PCR; TCRdb lists only in-frame clones, some missing. The data hold just under 80,000 clones, with around four fifths observed a single time. Study results and caveats: Patients with a partial response at 0.1-3.0 mg/kg had among the lowest clonal expansion. More expanded clones were found, on average, in CD8+ than in CD4+ T cells. Dosing at 0.1 to 3.0 mg/kg was accompanied by clonal expansion of CD4+ and CD8+ blood T cells by week 6.

The receptor was isolated from an adult with an advanced solid tumor such as melanoma, head and neck, liver or kidney cancer. The sample in question was CD4+ or CD8+ T cells sorted from blood, obtained in a trial of the OX40 agonist ivuxolimab. The chain recombines TRBV2 with TRBJ2-3, with TRBD1 matching 7 bases. The CDR3 loop reads CASSEPRGGTTDTQYF. The DNA of the CDR3 is TGTGCCAGCAGTGAGCCCCGAGGGGGCACCACAGATACGCAGTATTTT.